Listed below are T cell receptor beta chains from one sample, sequenced in a study of T cell responses to AZD1222 COVID-19 vaccine. The method was immunoSEQ multiplex PCR; TCRdb's version includes in-frame clones alone and lacks a portion of them. The sample yields 100,000 to 150,000 clones, approximately 88% seen once. The input for sequencing was peripheral blood, taken on day 0 of AZD1222 vaccination. These receptors all come from an adult in good health. The CDR3 runs from the conserved cysteine through the conserved F or W. Each record gives: D gene, V gene, J gene, clone size, CDR3 protein, CDR3 DNA. D genes are given only for firm matches. A row's size may be missing; if present it is once, few, many or a size class.

d_call: TRBD1; v_call: TRBV18; j_call: TRBJ1-1; clone_size: NA; cdr3_aa: CASSPPGQLNTEAFF; cdr3_nt: TGTGCCAGCTCACCACCGGGACAGTTGAACACTGAAGCTTTCTTT
d_call: NA; v_call: TRBV6-5; j_call: TRBJ1-2; clone_size: NA; cdr3_aa: CASSYGSAGLYGYTF; cdr3_nt: TGTGCCAGCAGTTACGGATCTGCGGGGCTCTATGGCTACACCTTC
d_call: NA; v_call: TRBV7-8; j_call: TRBJ1-5; clone_size: few; cdr3_aa: CASSFGAANQPQHF; cdr3_nt: TGTGCCAGCAGCTTCGGGGCAGCTAATCAGCCCCAGCATTTT
d_call: NA; v_call: TRBV7-2; j_call: TRBJ2-1; clone_size: NA; cdr3_aa: CASSLALVGNEQFF; cdr3_nt: TGTGCCAGCAGCTTAGCCCTTGTGGGGAATGAGCAGTTCTTC
d_call: NA; v_call: TRBV2; j_call: TRBJ2-5; clone_size: NA; cdr3_aa: CASSERVGETQYF; cdr3_nt: TGTGCCAGCAGTGAGCGGGTAGGAGAGACCCAGTACTTC
d_call: NA; v_call: TRBV4-3; j_call: TRBJ1-2; clone_size: NA; cdr3_aa: CASSPRWGEYGYTF; cdr3_nt: TGCGCCAGCAGCCCCCGATGGGGGGAATATGGCTACACCTTC
d_call: NA; v_call: TRBV2; j_call: TRBJ1-4; clone_size: once; cdr3_aa: CASIRFGGGNEKLFF; cdr3_nt: TGTGCCAGCATCCGATTTGGCGGGGGCAATGAAAAACTGTTTTTT
d_call: TRBD1; v_call: TRBV27; j_call: TRBJ2-5; clone_size: NA; cdr3_aa: CASSFQGTGYQETQYF; cdr3_nt: TGTGCCAGCAGTTTCCAGGGGACAGGGTATCAAGAGACCCAGTACTTC
d_call: NA; v_call: TRBV4-3; j_call: TRBJ1-2; clone_size: NA; cdr3_aa: CASSQETLNYGYTF; cdr3_nt: TGCGCCAGCAGCCAAGAAACCCTTAACTATGGCTACACCTTC
d_call: NA; v_call: TRBV5-6; j_call: TRBJ2-7; clone_size: NA; cdr3_aa: CASSLAWTYEQYF; cdr3_nt: TGTGCCAGCAGCTTGGCCTGGACCTACGAGCAGTACTTC
d_call: NA; v_call: TRBV19; j_call: TRBJ1-4; clone_size: NA; cdr3_aa: CATTQAAANEKLFF; cdr3_nt: TGTGCCACCACTCAGGCCGCCGCAAATGAAAAACTGTTTTTT
d_call: NA; v_call: TRBV5-1; j_call: TRBJ1-6; clone_size: NA; cdr3_aa: CASSKGRPDNSPLHF; cdr3_nt: TGCGCCAGCAGCAAGGGACGTCCGGATAATTCACCCCTCCACTTT
d_call: NA; v_call: TRBV15; j_call: TRBJ1-4; clone_size: NA; cdr3_aa: CATSRQGSVGTNEKLFF; cdr3_nt: TGTGCCACCAGCAGACAGGGTAGCGTAGGGACCAATGAAAAACTGTTTTTT
d_call: TRBD1; v_call: TRBV3-1/TRBV3-2; j_call: TRBJ1-2; clone_size: once; cdr3_aa: CASSTTGGEGYTF; cdr3_nt: TGTGCCAGCAGCACCACAGGGGGGGAAGGCTACACCTTC
d_call: NA; v_call: TRBV27; j_call: TRBJ1-5; clone_size: NA; cdr3_aa: CASSFSGNSNQPQHF; cdr3_nt: TGTGCCAGCAGTTTTTCAGGGAATAGCAATCAGCCCCAGCATTTT
d_call: NA; v_call: TRBV5-1; j_call: TRBJ1-1; clone_size: NA; cdr3_aa: CASSLSGENTEAFF; cdr3_nt: TGCGCCAGCAGCTTGTCAGGTGAGAACACTGAAGCTTTCTTT
d_call: NA; v_call: TRBV18; j_call: TRBJ2-2; clone_size: NA; cdr3_aa: CASSPRGAASNTGELFF; cdr3_nt: TGTGCCAGCTCACCTAGGGGCGCGGCTTCGAACACCGGGGAGCTGTTTTTT
d_call: TRBD2; v_call: TRBV10-1; j_call: TRBJ2-5; clone_size: NA; cdr3_aa: CASSEGLLGGQETQYF; cdr3_nt: TGCGCCAGCAGTGAGGGCCTTCTGGGGGGGCAAGAGACCCAGTACTTC
d_call: TRBD1; v_call: TRBV18; j_call: TRBJ2-1; clone_size: NA; cdr3_aa: CASSQGQGLVGEQFF; cdr3_nt: TGTGCCAGCTCACAAGGACAGGGGCTGGTGGGTGAGCAGTTCTTC
d_call: NA; v_call: TRBV18; j_call: TRBJ1-2; clone_size: NA; cdr3_aa: CASPLQDSYGYTF; cdr3_nt: TGTGCCAGCCCTCTCCAAGACAGCTATGGCTACACCTTC
d_call: TRBD1; v_call: TRBV7-9; j_call: TRBJ2-7; clone_size: NA; cdr3_aa: CASKNTGTEGEQYF; cdr3_nt: TGTGCCAGCAAAAACACCGGGACAGAAGGCGAGCAGTACTTC
d_call: TRBD1; v_call: TRBV11-2; j_call: TRBJ2-7; clone_size: NA; cdr3_aa: CASSLAAGGWVYEQYF; cdr3_nt: TGTGCCAGCAGCTTAGCCGCAGGGGGCTGGGTCTACGAGCAGTACTTC
d_call: TRBD1; v_call: TRBV7-3; j_call: TRBJ2-7; clone_size: NA; cdr3_aa: CASSRTGASEQYF; cdr3_nt: TGTGCCAGCAGCCGAACAGGGGCCTCCGAGCAGTACTTC
d_call: NA; v_call: TRBV7-3; j_call: TRBJ2-5; clone_size: NA; cdr3_aa: CASSLMAGPQETQYF; cdr3_nt: TGTGCCAGCAGCTTAATGGCGGGACCACAAGAGACCCAGTACTTC
d_call: NA; v_call: TRBV5-1; j_call: TRBJ1-4; clone_size: NA; cdr3_aa: CASSLAGPPTNEKLFF; cdr3_nt: TGCGCCAGCAGCTTGGCTGGCCCGCCAACTAATGAAAAACTGTTTTTT
d_call: NA; v_call: TRBV7-8; j_call: TRBJ1-4; clone_size: NA; cdr3_aa: CASSPRVLEKLFF; cdr3_nt: TGTGCCAGCAGCCCCCGGGTTCTGGAAAAACTGTTTTTT
d_call: NA; v_call: TRBV5-4; j_call: TRBJ1-6; clone_size: NA; cdr3_aa: CASSSGQGNSPLHF; cdr3_nt: TGTGCCAGCAGCAGCGGGCAGGGGAATTCACCCCTCCACTTT
d_call: NA; v_call: TRBV5-8; j_call: TRBJ2-1; clone_size: NA; cdr3_aa: CASSLEFGGDTYNEQFF; cdr3_nt: TGTGCCAGCAGCTTAGAGTTCGGGGGAGACACCTACAATGAGCAGTTCTTC